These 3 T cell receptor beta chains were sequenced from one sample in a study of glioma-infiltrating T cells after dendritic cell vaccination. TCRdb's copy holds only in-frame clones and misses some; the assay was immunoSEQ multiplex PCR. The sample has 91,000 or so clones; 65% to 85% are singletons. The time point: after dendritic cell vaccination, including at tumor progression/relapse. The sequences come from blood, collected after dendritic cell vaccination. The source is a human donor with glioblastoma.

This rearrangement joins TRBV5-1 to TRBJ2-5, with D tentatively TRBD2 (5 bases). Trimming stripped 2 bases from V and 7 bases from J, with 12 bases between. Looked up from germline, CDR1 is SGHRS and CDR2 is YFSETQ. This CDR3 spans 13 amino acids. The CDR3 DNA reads TGCGCCAGCAGCTTAACAACGGCGGGGACCCAGTACTTC. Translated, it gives CASSLTTAGTQYF. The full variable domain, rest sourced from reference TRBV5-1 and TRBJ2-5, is KAGVTQTPRYLIKTRGQQVTLSCSPISGHRSVSWYQQTPGQGLQFLFEYFSETQRNKGNFPGRFSGRQFSNSRSEMNVSTLELGDSALYLCASSLTTAGTQYFGPGTRLLVL.

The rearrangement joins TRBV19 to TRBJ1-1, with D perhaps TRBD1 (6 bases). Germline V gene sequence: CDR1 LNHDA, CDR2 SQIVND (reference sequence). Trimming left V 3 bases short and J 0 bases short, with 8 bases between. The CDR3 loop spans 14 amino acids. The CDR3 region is CASSIQGLNTEAFF. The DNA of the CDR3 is TGTGCCAGTAGTATTCAGGGGTTGAACACTGAAGCTTTCTTT.

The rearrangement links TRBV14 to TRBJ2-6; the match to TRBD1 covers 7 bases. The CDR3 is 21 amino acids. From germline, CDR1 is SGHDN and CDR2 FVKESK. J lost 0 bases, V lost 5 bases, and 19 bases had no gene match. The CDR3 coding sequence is TGTGCCAGCAGCGCTACCGGGACAGCTAAGTCTCTGGGCTCTGGGGCCAACGTCCTGACTTTC. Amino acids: CASSATGTAKSLGSGANVLTF.